Listed below are T cell receptor beta chains from one sample, sequenced in a study of blood T cell repertoires in COVID-19. Clones were sequenced by immunoSEQ multiplex PCR, and TCRdb holds only the in-frame ones, with some missing. The sample lists some 110,000 clones; less than 90% were seen once. Sequencing was performed on peripheral blood. Receptors originate from a man between 65 and 85 years old who had recovered from COVID-19. Each CDR3 is given with its conserved first and last residue.

V gene | CDR3 protein
TRBV2 | CASKGYGRENEKLFF
TRBV5-1 | CASSSDRFYGYTF
TRBV5-1 | CASSLADLNTEAFF
TRBV28 | CASSPAASTNTYEQYF
TRBV19 | CASSSGWGDNEQFF
TRBV18 | CASSLTGGPNNEQFF
TRBV7-9 | CASSFPQGRSPLHF
TRBV5-1 | CASSLGEATQYF
TRBV5-5 | CASSLSGTHNYGYTF
TRBV27 | CASSKQGLWGETQYF
TRBV28 | CASSSPDRGGSPLHF
TRBV7-3 | CASSAAGREYNEQFF
TRBV10-3 | CAISESISGGTYEQYF
TRBV11-1 | CASSLGQGNSPLHF
TRBV28 | CASSSRGTSGLYNEQFF
TRBV9 | CASSATSPGAGANVLTF
TRBV11-3 | CASSLGGPYNEQFF
TRBV10-1 | CASSTGTSGGAEETQYF
TRBV4-1 | CASSQLLGGRKQFF
TRBV12-3/TRBV12-4 | CASSLKGGQTQYF
TRBV2 | CASRYGTLHGYTF
TRBV6-5 | CASSPELNTEAFF
TRBV28 | CASSLLDRGPETQYF
TRBV27 | CASSQPALAGGPDEQFF
TRBV29-1 | CSVRGGEVANYGYTF
TRBV6-5 | CASSFTSGGATDTQYF
TRBV30 | CACHPTEFGELFF
TRBV3-1/TRBV3-2 | CASSPMGQGIEAFF
TRBV5-5 | CASSSGTGFLTDTQYF
TRBV29-1 | CSVRRGLANPSYEQYF
TRBV4-3 | CASSQDLVRGLHGYTF
TRBV4-1 | CASSFVFRQGATRNGYTF
TRBV5-8 | CASKKTMNTEAFF